This T cell receptor (beta chain) was profiled in a study of T-cell reconstitution after alpha-beta-depleted transplantation in children. Study results and limitations: T-cell numbers and diversity, one year after transplant, stemmed largely from T cells that were newly produced. Some patients showed high day-60 TCRbeta diversity, which derived from surviving recipient T cells and thymic progenitors. In patients about two months after transplant, alpha-beta T cells reportedly arose from several hundred expanded graft clones.

Researchers prepared the TCRbeta library using unique molecular identifiers, the study reports. Using its own MiXCR run on the PCR reads, TCRdb lists one record per CDR3 protein. The sample contains 500,000 to 750,000 distinct CDR3 sequences, under 15% of which appear only once. Germline V gene data show CDR1 as LNHDA and CDR2 as SQIVND (reference sequence). This CDR3 is 16 amino acids long. The trim removed 5 bases at V and 5 bases at J, leaving 9 bases unmatched. Turning to this clonotype: Its antigen is currently unknown.

The rearrangement joins TRBV19 to TRBJ2-1, with 10 bases fitting TRBD1. The source was PBMCs, mostly from graft donor cells, collected 360 days after TCRalphabeta/CD19-depleted stem cell transplant. The TCR sequence derives from a male patient aged 5 to 17 who had a stem cell transplant for acute myeloid leukemia, so the T cells may come from the graft donor. The CDR3 coding sequence is TGTGCCAGTAGTTCAGCACTCGGGACAGGGGACAATGAGCAGTTCTTC. The encoded protein is CASSSALGTGDNEQFF.